These T cell receptor beta chains were read from a single sample in a study of regulatory T cells in long-lasting Graves disease. One entry per CDR3 protein, called by TCRdb with MiXCR from the multiplex PCR reads. Here the sample spans about 450,000 distinct CDR3 sequences, 16% being singletons. This sample also appeared in a second study, on T cells in Graves' hyperthyroidism and ophthalmopathy.

The sample consisted of peripheral blood mononuclear cells (PBMCs), taken at new diagnosis, from a patient treated with antithyroid drugs. The receptor set was obtained from a woman aged 25 to 39 with Graves disease. Each CDR3 is given with its conserved first and last residue. D genes are given only for firm matches. Where a row states a size, it is once, few, many or the class of an expanded clone; other rows omit it.

j_call clone_size d_call v_call cdr3_nt cdr3_aa
TRBJ1-6 few NA TRBV7-9 TGTGCCAGCAGCCCTCGGTCGGGAGGGGCCCTCCACTTT CASSPRSGGALHF
TRBJ2-1 many NA TRBV11-3 TGTGCCAGCAGCCCAGAGGGCGGGGCCTACGGTGAGCAGTTCTTC CASSPEGGAYGEQFF
TRBJ1-6 few TRBD1 TRBV6-9 TGTGCCAGCAGTTACCACACCTCCCGTAACAGGGGTTATAATTCACCCCTCCACTTT CASSYHTSRNRGYNSPLHF
TRBJ2-3 NA TRBD2 TRBV7-6 TGTGCCAGCAGCCCGAGCGGGAGGGCCGGAGATACGCAGTATTTT CASSPSGRAGDTQYF
TRBJ2-4 few NA TRBV19 TGTGCCAGTAGTATAGTGGGTGCGGGACTAGCCAAAAACATTCAGTACTTC CASSIVGAGLAKNIQYF
TRBJ1-5 many NA TRBV6-1 TGTGCCAGCATGGGCTGGCAGCCCCAGCATTTT CASMGWQPQHF
TRBJ2-3 many NA TRBV12-3/TRBV12-4 TGTGCCAGCAGAGACCTTAGCACAGATACGCAGTATTTT CASRDLSTDTQYF
TRBJ2-3 many NA TRBV11-3 TGTGCCAGCAGCTTGGCATACACAGATACGCAGTATTTT CASSLAYTDTQYF
TRBJ2-7 NA TRBD2 TRBV28 TGCGCCAGCAGCCAACCTAGCGGGACCGAGCAGTACTTC CASSQPSGTEQYF
TRBJ1-5 many NA TRBV3-1 TGTGCCAGCAGCCAAGGGACGAACAAGCCCCAGCATTTT CASSQGTNKPQHF
TRBJ2-3 NA TRBD1 TRBV30 TGTGCCTGGGGGACAGGGACGAGCAGGACAGATACGCAGTATTTT CAWGTGTSRTDTQYF
TRBJ1-2 NA TRBD1 TRBV3-1 TGTGCCAGCAGCCAATTCCAAGGACAGGGGGCTAACTATGGCTACACCTTC CASSQFQGQGANYGYTF
TRBJ2-1 many NA TRBV24-1 TGTGCCACCAGTGATTTGATCGTGGGTGAGCAGTTCTTC CATSDLIVGEQFF
TRBJ2-7 few TRBD1 TRBV11-2 TGTGCCAGGGGGGACAGGGGGAGGATGTACTTC CARGDRGRMYF
TRBJ2-3 many TRBD2 TRBV6-2/TRBV6-3 TGTGCCAGCAGTTACCGAGCGGGGGCGGGAGATACGCAGTATTTT CASSYRAGAGDTQYF
TRBJ1-2 few NA TRBV5-4 TGTGCCAGCACCTCTGGGGGACACCGTGGTTATGGCTACACCTTC CASTSGGHRGYGYTF
TRBJ1-5 many NA TRBV28 TGTGCCAGCAGCTCCGGCGCGGGCGCGGGTAGGCAGCCCCAGCATTTT CASSSGAGAGRQPQHF
TRBJ1-1 many NA TRBV2 TGTGCCAGCAAGACCCGCAGGGATACTGAAGCTTTCTTT CASKTRRDTEAFF
TRBJ2-3 many TRBD2 TRBV6-1 TGTGCCAGCAGTGGTGGACTAGCGGGAGCCCTATCAGATACGCAGTATTTT CASSGGLAGALSDTQYF
TRBJ1-3 few NA TRBV28 TGTGCCAGCAGTCCGCGATCCGTCTCTGGAAACACCATATATTTT CASSPRSVSGNTIYF
TRBJ2-5 many NA TRBV7-9 TGTGCCTCCCTGCAGGGGGGGGGCGGAGAGACCCAGTACTTC CASLQGGGGETQYF
TRBJ2-2 NA TRBD2 TRBV5-4 TGTGCCAGCAGCCGTATGGCGGGGGGCACCGGGGAGCTGTTTTTT CASSRMAGGTGELFF
TRBJ2-1 few TRBD2 TRBV28 TGTGCCAGCAGTGGTTGGGGGGCTCAGGGACTAGAGGTCAATGAGCAGTTCTTC CASSGWGAQGLEVNEQFF
TRBJ2-7 many NA TRBV4-2 TGTGCCAGCAGCCAAGAAGGAGGGGGGGCGGACGGCTCCGAGCAGTACTTC CASSQEGGGADGSEQYF
TRBJ1-1 many NA TRBV5-1 TGCGCCAGCAGCTTGACAGGGATCAGTGGCACTGAAGCTTTCTTT CASSLTGISGTEAFF
TRBJ2-3 NA TRBD1 TRBV20-1 TGCAGTGCTAGAGATCCGGACAGGGCCCGCACAGATACGCAGTATTTT CSARDPDRARTDTQYF
TRBJ2-1 many NA TRBV6-2/TRBV6-3 TGTGCCAGCAGTTACTCGCAGGTAACCTACAATGAGCAGTTCTTC CASSYSQVTYNEQFF
TRBJ2-1 many NA TRBV7-3 TGTGCCAGCAGCTTAAGGGGAAAGTGGGGGGATGAGCAGTTCTTC CASSLRGKWGDEQFF
TRBJ2-5 many NA TRBV11-2 TGTGCCAGCAGCTTAGGCCGGGCGGGAAACGGGTTGGGTGAGACCCAGTACTTC CASSLGRAGNGLGETQYF
TRBJ2-1 few NA TRBV20-1 TGCAGTGCTCACCACACCCAAGTCAATGAGCAGTTCTTC CSAHHTQVNEQFF
TRBJ1-6 many NA TRBV28 TGTGCCAGCAGTTTCACGCGGACTGAAAGCTCCTATAATTCACCCCTCCACTTT CASSFTRTESSYNSPLHF
TRBJ1-2 once TRBD1 TRBV2 TGTGCCAGCAGTTTATCCGGGACAGGGCGCGACTATGGCTACACCTTC CASSLSGTGRDYGYTF
TRBJ2-2 many NA TRBV3-1 TGTGCCAGCAGCCAAGAAGGGACCCTCGGTGGCGGGGAGCTGTTTTTT CASSQEGTLGGGELFF